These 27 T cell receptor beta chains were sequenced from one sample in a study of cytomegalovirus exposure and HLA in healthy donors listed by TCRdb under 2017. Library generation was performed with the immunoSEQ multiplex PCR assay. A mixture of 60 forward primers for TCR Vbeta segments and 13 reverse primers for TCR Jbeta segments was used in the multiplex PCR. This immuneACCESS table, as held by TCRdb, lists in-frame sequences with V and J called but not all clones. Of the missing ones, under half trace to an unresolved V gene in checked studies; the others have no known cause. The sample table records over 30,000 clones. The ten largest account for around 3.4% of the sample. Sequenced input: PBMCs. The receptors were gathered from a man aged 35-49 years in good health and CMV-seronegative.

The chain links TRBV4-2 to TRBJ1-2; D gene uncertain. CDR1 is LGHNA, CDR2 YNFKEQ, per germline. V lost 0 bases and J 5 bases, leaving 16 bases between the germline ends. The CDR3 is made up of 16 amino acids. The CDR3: CASSQDRFGAGYGYTF. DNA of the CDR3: TGTGCCAGCAGCCAAGATCGGTTCGGTGCGGGGTATGGCTACACCTTC.

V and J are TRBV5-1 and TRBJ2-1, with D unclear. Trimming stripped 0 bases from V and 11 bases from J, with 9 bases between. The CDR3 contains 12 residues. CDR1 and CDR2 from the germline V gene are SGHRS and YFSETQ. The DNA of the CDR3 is TGCGCCAGCAGCTTGGATGGGCGTCAGCAGTTCTTC. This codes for CASSLDGRQQFF.

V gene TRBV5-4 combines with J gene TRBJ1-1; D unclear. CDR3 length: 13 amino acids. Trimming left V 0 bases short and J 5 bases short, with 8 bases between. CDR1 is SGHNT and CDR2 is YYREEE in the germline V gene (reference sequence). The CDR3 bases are TGTGCCAGCAGCTTGGTTGCGGGGACTGAAGCTTTCTTT. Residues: CASSLVAGTEAFF.

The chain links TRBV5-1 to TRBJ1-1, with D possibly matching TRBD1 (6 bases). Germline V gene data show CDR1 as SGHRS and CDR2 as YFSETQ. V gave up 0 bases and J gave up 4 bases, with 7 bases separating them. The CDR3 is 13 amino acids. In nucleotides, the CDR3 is TGCGCCAGCAGCTTGGACAGGGCCACTGAAGCTTTCTTT. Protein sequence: CASSLDRATEAFF.

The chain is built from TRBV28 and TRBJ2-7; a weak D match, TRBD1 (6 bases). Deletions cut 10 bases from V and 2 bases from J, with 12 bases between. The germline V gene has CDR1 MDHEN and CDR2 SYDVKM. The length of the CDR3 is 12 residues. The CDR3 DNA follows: TGTGCCACTAACGAGGGGGCCTACGAGCAGTACTTC. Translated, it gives CATNEGAYEQYF.

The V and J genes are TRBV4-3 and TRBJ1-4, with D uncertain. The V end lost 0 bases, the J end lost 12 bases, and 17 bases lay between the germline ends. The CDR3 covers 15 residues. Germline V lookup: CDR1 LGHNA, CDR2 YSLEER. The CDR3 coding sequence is TGCGCCAGCAGCCAAGATGTGGACTCAACTCTCCAACTGTTTTTT. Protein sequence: CASSQDVDSTLQLFF.

The CDR3 sequence is CASSQGQGANEKLFF. As DNA, the CDR3 is TGTGCCAGCAGCCAGGGACAGGGAGCTAATGAAAAACTGTTTTTT. The chain recombines TRBV4-2 with TRBJ1-4; 9 bases match TRBD1. This CDR3 spans 15 amino acids. Looked up from germline, CDR1 is LGHNA and CDR2 is YNFKEQ. J lost 3 bases, V lost 3 bases, and 2 bases had no gene match.

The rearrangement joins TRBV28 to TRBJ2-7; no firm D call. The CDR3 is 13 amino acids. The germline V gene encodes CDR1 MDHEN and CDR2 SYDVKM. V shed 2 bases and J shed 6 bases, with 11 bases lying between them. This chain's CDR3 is CASSLASRPEQYF. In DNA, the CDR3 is TGTGCCAGCAGTTTAGCGTCCCGTCCCGAGCAGTACTTC.

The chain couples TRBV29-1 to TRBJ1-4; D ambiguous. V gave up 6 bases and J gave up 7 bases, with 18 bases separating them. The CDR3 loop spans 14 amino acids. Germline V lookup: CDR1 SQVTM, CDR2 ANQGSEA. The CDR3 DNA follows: TGCAGCGTCTATGATGGGAGGCAGTCTGAAAAACTGTTTTTT. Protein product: CSVYDGRQSEKLFF.

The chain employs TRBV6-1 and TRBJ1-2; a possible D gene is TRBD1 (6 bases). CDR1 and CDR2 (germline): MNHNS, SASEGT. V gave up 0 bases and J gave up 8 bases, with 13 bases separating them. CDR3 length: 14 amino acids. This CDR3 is CASSEAQGLYGYTF. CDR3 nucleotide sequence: TGTGCCAGCAGTGAAGCGCAGGGGCTGTACGGCTACACCTTC.

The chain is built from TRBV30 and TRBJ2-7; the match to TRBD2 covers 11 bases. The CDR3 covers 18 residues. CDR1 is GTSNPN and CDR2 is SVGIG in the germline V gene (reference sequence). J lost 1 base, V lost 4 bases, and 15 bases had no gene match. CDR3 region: CAWTRTALGLAASYEQYF. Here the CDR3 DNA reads TGTGCCTGGACTAGGACAGCCCTGGGACTAGCGGCATCCTACGAGCAGTACTTC. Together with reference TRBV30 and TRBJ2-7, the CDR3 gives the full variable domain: SQTIHQWPATLVQPVGSPLSLECTVEGTSNPNLYWYRQAAGRGLQLLFYSVGIGQISSEVPQNLSASRPQDRQFILSSKKLLLSDSGFYLCAWTRTALGLAASYEQYFGPGTRLTVT.

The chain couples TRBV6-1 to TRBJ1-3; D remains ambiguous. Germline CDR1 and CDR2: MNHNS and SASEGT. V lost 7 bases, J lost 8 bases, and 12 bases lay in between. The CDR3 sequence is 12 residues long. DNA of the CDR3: TGTGCCAGCACCCTCTATATGGACACCATATATTTT. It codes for CASTLYMDTIYF.

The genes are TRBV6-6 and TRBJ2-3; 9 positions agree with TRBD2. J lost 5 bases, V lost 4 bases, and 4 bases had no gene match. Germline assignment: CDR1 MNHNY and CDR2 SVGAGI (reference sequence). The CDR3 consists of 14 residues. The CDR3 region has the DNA TGTGCCAGCAGTTTGGCGGGAGGGCAAGATACGCAGTATTTT. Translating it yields CASSLAGGQDTQYF.

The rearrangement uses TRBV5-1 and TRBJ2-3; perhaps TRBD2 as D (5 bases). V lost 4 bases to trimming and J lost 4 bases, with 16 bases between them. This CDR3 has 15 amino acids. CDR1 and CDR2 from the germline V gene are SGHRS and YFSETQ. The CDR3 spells CASSAYGVSSDTQYF. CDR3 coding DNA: TGCGCCAGCAGCGCCTACGGGGTGTCGTCAGATACGCAGTATTTT.

In DNA form, the CDR3 reads TGTGCCAGCAGCTTAGGACAGGGGCCCTCCTACGAGCAGTACTTC. The encoded protein is CASSLGQGPSYEQYF. The gene calls are TRBV7-9 and TRBJ2-7; 8 nucleotides line up with TRBD1. Germline lookup yields CDR1 SEHNR and CDR2 FQNEAQ (reference sequence). This CDR3 has 15 residues. The V gene end was trimmed by 1 base and the J gene end by 0 bases; junction bases not matched to a gene: 2.

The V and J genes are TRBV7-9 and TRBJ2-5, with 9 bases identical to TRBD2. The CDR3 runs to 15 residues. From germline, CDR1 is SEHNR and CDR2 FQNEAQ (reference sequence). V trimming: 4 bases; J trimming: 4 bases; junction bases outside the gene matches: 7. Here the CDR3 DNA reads TGTGCCAGCAGCTCAGCAGCGGGAGGTCCAGAGACCCAGTACTTC. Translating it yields CASSSAAGGPETQYF.

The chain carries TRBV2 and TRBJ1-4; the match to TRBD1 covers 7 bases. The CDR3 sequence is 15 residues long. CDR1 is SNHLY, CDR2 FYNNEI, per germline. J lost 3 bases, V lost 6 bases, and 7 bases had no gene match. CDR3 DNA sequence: TGTGCCAGCAGGCCGGACAGGTGGGCTAATGAAAAACTGTTTTTT. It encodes CASRPDRWANEKLFF.

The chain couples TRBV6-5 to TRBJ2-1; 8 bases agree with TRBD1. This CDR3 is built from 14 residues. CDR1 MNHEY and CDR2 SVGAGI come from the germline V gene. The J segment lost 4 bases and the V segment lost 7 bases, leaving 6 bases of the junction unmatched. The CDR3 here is CASMPGTGYNEQFF. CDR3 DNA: TGTGCCAGCATGCCCGGGACAGGATACAATGAGCAGTTCTTC.

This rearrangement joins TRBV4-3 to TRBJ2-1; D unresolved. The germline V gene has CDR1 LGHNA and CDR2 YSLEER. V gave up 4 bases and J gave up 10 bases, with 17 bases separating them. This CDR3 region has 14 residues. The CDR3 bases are TGCGCCAGCAGCCCGTCTTTTAAAACGGTGGAGCAGTTCTTC. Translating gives CASSPSFKTVEQFF.

The DNA of the CDR3 is TGCGCCAGCAAAGGGGAAGAGACCCAGTACTTC. Its translation is CASKGEETQYF. V gene TRBV5-1 combines with J gene TRBJ2-5, with a possible D match to TRBD1 (5 bases). The V end lost 6 bases, the J end lost 3 bases, and 6 bases lay between the germline ends. There are 11 residues in the CDR3. From germline, CDR1 is SGHRS and CDR2 YFSETQ.

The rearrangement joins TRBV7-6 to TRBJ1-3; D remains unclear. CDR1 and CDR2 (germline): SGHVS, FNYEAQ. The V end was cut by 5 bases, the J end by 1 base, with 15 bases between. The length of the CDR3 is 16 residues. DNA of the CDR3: TGTGCCAGCAGCAGCCAGGCCATTGTATCTGGAAACACCATATATTTT. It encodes CASSSQAIVSGNTIYF. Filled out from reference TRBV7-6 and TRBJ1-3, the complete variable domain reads GAGVSQSPRYKVTKRGQDVALRCDPISGHVSLYWYRQALGQGPEFLTYFNYEAQQDKSGLPNDRFSAERPEGSISTLTIQRTEQRDSAMYRCASSSQAIVSGNTIYFGEGSWLTVV.

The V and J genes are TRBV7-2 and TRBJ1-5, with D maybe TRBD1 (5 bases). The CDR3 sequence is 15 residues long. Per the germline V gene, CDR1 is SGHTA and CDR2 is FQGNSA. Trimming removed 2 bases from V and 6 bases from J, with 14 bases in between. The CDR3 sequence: CASSLYPGEGQPQHF. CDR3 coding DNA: TGTGCCAGCAGCTTATATCCGGGGGAGGGTCAGCCCCAGCATTTT.

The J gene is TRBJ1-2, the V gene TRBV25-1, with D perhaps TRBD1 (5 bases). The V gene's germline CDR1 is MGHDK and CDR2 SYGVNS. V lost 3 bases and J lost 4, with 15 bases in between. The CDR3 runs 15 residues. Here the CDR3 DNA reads TGTGCCAGCAGTGATTCTTGGGGCAGGACCTATGGCTACACCTTC. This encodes CASSDSWGRTYGYTF.

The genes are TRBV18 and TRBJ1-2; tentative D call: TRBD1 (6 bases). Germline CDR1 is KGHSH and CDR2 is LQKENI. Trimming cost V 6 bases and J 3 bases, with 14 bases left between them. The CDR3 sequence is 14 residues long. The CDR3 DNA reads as TGTGCCAGCTCCCCCCCAGGGGTGGACTATGGCTACACCTTC. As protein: CASSPPGVDYGYTF.

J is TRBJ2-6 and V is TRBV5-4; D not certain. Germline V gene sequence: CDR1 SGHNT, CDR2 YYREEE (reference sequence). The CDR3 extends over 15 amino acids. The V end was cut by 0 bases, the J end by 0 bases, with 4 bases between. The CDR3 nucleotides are TGTGCCAGCAGCTTGGTATACTCTGGGGCCAACGTCCTGACTTTC. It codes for CASSLVYSGANVLTF.

CDR3 protein: CASSPGGVETQYF. The CDR3 DNA reads TGTGCCAGCTCACCGGGGGGTGTAGAGACCCAGTACTTC. This rearrangement joins TRBV18 to TRBJ2-5, with D maybe TRBD2 (6 bases). V shed 3 bases and J shed 4 bases, with 9 bases lying between them. The CDR3 sequence is 13 residues long. Germline V gives CDR1 KGHSH, CDR2 LQKENI. The full variable domain, completed using reference TRBV18 and TRBJ2-5, is NAGVMQNPRHLVRRRGQEARLRCSPMKGHSHVYWYRQLPEEGLKFMVYLQKENIIDESGMPKERFSAEFPKEGPSILRIQQVVRGDSAAYFCASSPGGVETQYFGPGTRLLVL.

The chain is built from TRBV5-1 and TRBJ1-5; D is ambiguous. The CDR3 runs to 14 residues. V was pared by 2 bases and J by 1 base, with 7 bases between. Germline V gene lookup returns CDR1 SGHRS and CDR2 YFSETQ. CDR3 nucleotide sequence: TGCGCCAGCAGCTTCGGGGTAAGCAATCAGCCCCAGCATTTT. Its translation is CASSFGVSNQPQHF.